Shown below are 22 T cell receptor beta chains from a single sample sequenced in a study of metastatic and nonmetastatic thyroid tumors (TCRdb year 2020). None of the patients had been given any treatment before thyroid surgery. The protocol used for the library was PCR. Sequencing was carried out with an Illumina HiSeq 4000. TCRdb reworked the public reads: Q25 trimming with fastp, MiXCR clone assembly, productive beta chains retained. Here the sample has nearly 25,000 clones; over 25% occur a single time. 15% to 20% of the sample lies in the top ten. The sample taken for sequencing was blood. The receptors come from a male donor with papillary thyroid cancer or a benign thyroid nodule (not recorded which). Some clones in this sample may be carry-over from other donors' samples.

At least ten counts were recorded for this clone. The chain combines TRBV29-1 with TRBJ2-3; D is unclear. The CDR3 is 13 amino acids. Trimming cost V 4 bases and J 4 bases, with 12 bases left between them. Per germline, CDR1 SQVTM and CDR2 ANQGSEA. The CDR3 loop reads CSVADLPPDTQYF. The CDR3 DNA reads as TGCAGCGTTGCGGACCTCCCCCCAGATACGCAGTATTTT.

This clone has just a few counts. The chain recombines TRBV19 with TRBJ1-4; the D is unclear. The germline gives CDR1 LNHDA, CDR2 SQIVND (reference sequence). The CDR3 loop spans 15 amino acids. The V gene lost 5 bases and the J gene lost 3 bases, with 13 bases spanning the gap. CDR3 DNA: TGTGCCAGTAGTCCCCGGGCCATCTCTAATGAAAAACTGTTTTTT. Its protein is CASSPRAISNEKLFF.

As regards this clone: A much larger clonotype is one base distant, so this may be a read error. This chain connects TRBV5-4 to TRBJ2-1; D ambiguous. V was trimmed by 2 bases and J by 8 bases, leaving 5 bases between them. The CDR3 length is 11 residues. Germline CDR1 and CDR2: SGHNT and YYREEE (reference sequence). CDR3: CASSFSYEQFF. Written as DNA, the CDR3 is TGTGCCAGCAGCTTTAGTTATGAGCAGTTCTTC.

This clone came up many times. CDR3 coding DNA: TGTGCCAGCAGAGGGACATGGGGGAATCAGCCCCAGCATTTT. Its translation is CASRGTWGNQPQHF. The chain employs TRBV12-3 or TRBV12-4 and TRBJ1-5; TRBD1 might be the D (6 bases). The ends were cut back, 6 bases at V and 4 bases at J, with 13 bases in the middle. The CDR3 totals 14 residues.

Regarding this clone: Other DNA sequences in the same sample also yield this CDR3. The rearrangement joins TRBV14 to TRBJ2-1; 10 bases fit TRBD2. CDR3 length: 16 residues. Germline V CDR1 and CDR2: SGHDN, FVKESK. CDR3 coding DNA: TGTGCTAGTAGCCGTCGTCGGACTAGCGGTTACAATGAGCAGTTCTTC. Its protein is CASSRRRTSGYNEQFF.

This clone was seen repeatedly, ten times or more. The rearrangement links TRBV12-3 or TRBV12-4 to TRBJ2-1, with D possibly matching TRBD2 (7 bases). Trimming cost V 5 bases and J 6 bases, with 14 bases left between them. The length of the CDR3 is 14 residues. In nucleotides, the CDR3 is TGTGCCAGCAGTACCGCGGGGGCGCGCAATGAGCAGTTCTTC. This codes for CASSTAGARNEQFF.

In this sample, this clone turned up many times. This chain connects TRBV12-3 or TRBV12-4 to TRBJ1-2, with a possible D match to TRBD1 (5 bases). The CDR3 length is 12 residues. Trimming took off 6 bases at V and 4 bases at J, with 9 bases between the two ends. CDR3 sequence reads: CASSRDRYGYTF. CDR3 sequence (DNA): TGTGCCAGCAGCCGGGACCGCTATGGCTACACCTTC.

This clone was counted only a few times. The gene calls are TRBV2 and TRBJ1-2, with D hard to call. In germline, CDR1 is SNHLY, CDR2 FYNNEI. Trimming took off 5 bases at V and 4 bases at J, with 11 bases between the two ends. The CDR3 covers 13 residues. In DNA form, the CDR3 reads TGTGCCAGCAGTACAAAGGGAACCTATGGCTACACCTTC. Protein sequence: CASSTKGTYGYTF.

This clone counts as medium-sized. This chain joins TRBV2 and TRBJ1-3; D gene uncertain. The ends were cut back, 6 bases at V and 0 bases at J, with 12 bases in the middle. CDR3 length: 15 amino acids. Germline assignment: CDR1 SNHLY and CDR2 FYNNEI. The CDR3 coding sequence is TGTGCCAGCAGCCCCCAGAGTTACTCTGGAAACACCATATATTTT. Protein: CASSPQSYSGNTIYF.

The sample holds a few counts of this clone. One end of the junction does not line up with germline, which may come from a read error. CDR3 region: CATIDSSWGYEQYF. CDR3 in DNA: TGTGCCACCATTGATTCCTCATGGGGGTATGAGCAGTACTTC. The chain links TRBV24-1 to TRBJ2-7; tentatively, D is TRBD1 or TRBD2 (5 bases each). Germline loops: CDR1 KGHDR, CDR2 SFDVKD. The CDR3 spans 14 residues.

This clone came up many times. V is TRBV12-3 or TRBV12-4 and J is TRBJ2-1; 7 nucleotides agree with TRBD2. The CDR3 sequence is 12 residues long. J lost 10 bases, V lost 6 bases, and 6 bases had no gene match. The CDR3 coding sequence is TGTGCCAGCAGCCGCATACTAGCGGAGCAGTTCTTC. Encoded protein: CASSRILAEQFF.

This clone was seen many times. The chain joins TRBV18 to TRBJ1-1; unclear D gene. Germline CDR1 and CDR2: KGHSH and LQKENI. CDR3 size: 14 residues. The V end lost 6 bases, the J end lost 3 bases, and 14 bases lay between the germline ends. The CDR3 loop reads CASSIGPGDTEAFF. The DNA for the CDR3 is TGTGCCAGCTCTATTGGACCGGGTGACACTGAAGCTTTCTTT.

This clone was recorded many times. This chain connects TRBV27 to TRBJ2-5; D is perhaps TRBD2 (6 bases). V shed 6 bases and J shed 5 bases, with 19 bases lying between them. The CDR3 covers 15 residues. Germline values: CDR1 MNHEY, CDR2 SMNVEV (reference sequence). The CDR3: CASRPGVGGGETQYF. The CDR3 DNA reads TGTGCCAGCAGGCCCGGGGTGGGCGGAGGGGAGACCCAGTACTTC.

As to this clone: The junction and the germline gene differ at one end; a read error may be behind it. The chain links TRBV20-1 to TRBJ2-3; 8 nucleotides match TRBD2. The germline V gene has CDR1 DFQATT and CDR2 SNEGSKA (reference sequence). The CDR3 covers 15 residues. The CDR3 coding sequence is TGCAGTGCTGTTAAAGGGGGACTAGGCACAGATACGCACTATTTT. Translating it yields CSAVKGGLGTDTHYF.

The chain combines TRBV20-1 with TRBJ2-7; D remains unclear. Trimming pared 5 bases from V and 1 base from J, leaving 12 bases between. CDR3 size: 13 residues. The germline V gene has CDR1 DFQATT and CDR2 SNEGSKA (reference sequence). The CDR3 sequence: CSALLVGSYEQYF. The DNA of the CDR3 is TGCAGTGCTCTACTGGTAGGTTCCTACGAGCAGTACTTC.

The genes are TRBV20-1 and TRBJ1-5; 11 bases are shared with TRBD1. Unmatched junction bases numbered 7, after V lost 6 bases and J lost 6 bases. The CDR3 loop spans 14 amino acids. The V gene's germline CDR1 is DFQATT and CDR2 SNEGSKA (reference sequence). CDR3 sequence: CSARTGGTVQPQHF. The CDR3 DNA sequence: TGCAGTGCCAGGACAGGGGGCACGGTTCAGCCCCAGCATTTT.

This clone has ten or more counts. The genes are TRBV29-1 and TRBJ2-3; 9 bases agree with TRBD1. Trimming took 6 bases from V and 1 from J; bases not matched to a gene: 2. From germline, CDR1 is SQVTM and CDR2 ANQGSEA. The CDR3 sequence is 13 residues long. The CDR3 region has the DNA TGCAGCGTCCGGACAGGGGGCACAGATACGCAGTATTTT. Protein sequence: CSVRTGGTDTQYF.

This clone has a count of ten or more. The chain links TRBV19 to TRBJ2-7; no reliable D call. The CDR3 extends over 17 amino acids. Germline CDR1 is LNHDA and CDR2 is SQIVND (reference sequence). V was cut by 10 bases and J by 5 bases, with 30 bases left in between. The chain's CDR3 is CATEIEQISFRSHEQYF. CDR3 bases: TGTGCCACAGAAATCGAGCAAATTTCCTTCAGGTCCCACGAGCAGTACTTC.

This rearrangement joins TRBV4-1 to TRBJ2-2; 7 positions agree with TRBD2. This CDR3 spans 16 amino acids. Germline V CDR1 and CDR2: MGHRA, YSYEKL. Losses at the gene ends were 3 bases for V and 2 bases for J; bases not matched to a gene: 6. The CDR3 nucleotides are TGCGCCAGCAGCCACCGACCGGGACTAAACACCGGGGAGCTGTTTTTT. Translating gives CASSHRPGLNTGELFF.

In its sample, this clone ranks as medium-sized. The CDR3: CSARVSGTLVEQYF. CDR3 coding DNA: TGCAGTGCTAGAGTGTCGGGGACCCTCGTAGAGCAGTACTTC. This sequence joins TRBV20-1 and TRBJ2-7, with D perhaps TRBD1 or TRBD2 (5 bases each). V was pared by 1 base and J by 7 bases, with 17 bases between. Per the germline V gene, CDR1 is DFQATT and CDR2 is SNEGSKA (reference sequence). This CDR3 contains 14 residues.

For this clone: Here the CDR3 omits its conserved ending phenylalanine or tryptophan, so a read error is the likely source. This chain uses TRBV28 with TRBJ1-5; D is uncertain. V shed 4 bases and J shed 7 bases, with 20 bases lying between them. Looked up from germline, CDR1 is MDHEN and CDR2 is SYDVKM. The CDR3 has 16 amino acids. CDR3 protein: CASSSHLGVMIQPQHS. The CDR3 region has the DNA TGTGCCAGCAGTTCACACCTCGGGGTAATGATCCAGCCCCAGCATTCT.

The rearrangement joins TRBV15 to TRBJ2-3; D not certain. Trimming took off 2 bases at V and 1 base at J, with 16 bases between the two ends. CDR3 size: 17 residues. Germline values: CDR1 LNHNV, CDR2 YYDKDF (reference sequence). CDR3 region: CATSRFKGPAGTDTQYF. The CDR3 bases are TGTGCCACCAGCAGATTTAAGGGCCCCGCCGGCACAGATACGCAGTATTTT.